These T cell receptor beta chains were read from a single sample in a study of T cell repertoires in cytomegalovirus infection. One entry per CDR3 protein results from TCRdb running MiXCR on the reads. The data hold 830,000 or so distinct CDR3 sequences, with 32% observed a single time. No antigen has been assigned to these receptors. The sample in question was cultured CD8+ T cells from PBMCs, obtained from culture after CMV antigen stimulation. These receptors were obtained from a human donor in good health (CMV status not recorded). Some clones in this sample may be carry-over from other donors' samples. Each CDR3 is given with its conserved first and last residue. The size entry is marked missing in some rows and otherwise reads once, few, many or a size class.

v_gene	j_gene	abundance	CDR3aa
TRBV7-9	TRBJ2-2	many	CASRIGGTGELFF
TRBV28	TRBJ1-1	once	CASSRLGQGNTEAFF
TRBV20-1	TRBJ1-5	many	CSAEDSEYSNQPQHF
TRBV20-1	TRBJ1-2	few	CSVKGAQDRGLNGYTF
TRBV24-1	TRBJ1-4	-	CATSGPGANEKLFF
TRBV12-3/TRBV12-4	TRBJ1-3	few	CASSFIGGKQSSGNTIYF
TRBV7-2	TRBJ1-2	few	CASSSWGFF
TRBV7-9	TRBJ1-3	few	CASSLKGTSGNTIYF
TRBV4-1	TRBJ2-1	few	CASSQDGLDEQFF
TRBV4-2	TRBJ1-1	few	CASKLQTNTEAFF
TRBV6-2/TRBV6-3	TRBJ1-5	few	CASSYSWPYRANQPQHF
TRBV7-8	TRBJ1-4	-	CASSPLGTNEKLFF
TRBV29-1	TRBJ1-2	-	CSVEVLDREANYGYTF
TRBV12-5	TRBJ2-5	-	CASGPYTQETQYF
TRBV19	TRBJ1-5	few	CASQKGTDLNQPQHF
TRBV7-2	TRBJ2-1	-	CAILPLTGSYNEQFF
TRBV20-1	TRBJ2-7	-	CSALRGAEQYF
TRBV6-5	TRBJ1-1	few	CASSYAAGGNTEAFF
TRBV11-2	TRBJ2-2	-	CASSPYESAPNTGELFF
TRBV28	TRBJ1-6	few	CASRPVGYSPLHF
TRBV27	TRBJ2-7	once	CASSLGDGWGYEQYF
TRBV6-2/TRBV6-3	TRBJ2-4	few	CAVQELTKNIQYF
TRBV19	TRBJ2-5	few	CASSIRSSGRETQYF
TRBV6-5	TRBJ1-1	many	CASSYTMSTEAFF
TRBV7-4	TRBJ1-6	-	CASSSSGNSPLHF
TRBV20-1	TRBJ2-5	once	CSARDLGPRETQYF
TRBV20-1	TRBJ2-5	few	CSASWPGGETQYF
TRBV9	TRBJ2-6	-	CASSVALGSGANVLTF
TRBV7-9	TRBJ2-1	-	CASSHSGGKYNEQFF
TRBV27	TRBJ1-5	-	CASSPGAGGQPQHF
TRBV7-6	TRBJ2-2	-	CASSFRQGAGTGELFF
TRBV6-5	TRBJ1-1	few	CASSSTEFNTEAFF
TRBV7-9	TRBJ1-2	many	CASSLADNNYGYTF
TRBV7-2	TRBJ2-7	many	CASSFQGQVIYEQYF
TRBV12-3/TRBV12-4	TRBJ2-2	few	CASSYGVQRGGSGELFF
TRBV29-1	TRBJ2-3	few	CSVELRGGRRDTQYF
TRBV10-3	TRBJ2-3	-	CAISSSGGTDTQYF
TRBV7-2	TRBJ1-2	-	CASSSGTNGYGYTF
TRBV7-9	TRBJ2-2	-	CASLVEPGELFF
TRBV2	TRBJ1-1	few	CASGQGQGTEAFF
TRBV24-1	TRBJ2-1	-	CATSAGGNEQFF
TRBV27	TRBJ2-7	-	CASSLLTPGEQYF
TRBV3-1	TRBJ2-2	-	CATSNKARDTGELFF
TRBV7-9	TRBJ2-3	-	CASSPSPSDTQYF
TRBV7-9	TRBJ1-1	-	CASSLVLRATEAFF
TRBV20-1	TRBJ1-6	few	CSAPGRASSYNSPLHF
TRBV4-1	TRBJ2-2	few	CASSQTSNTGELFF
TRBV9	TRBJ2-1	few	CASSLQGTGAYNEQFF
TRBV6-6	TRBJ2-5	few	CASSYLQAAQGQETQYF
TRBV6-6	TRBJ1-5	-	CARGSTGIVQPQHF
TRBV7-6	TRBJ2-7	many	CASSPGGGTYEQYF
TRBV5-1	TRBJ2-5	-	CASSLAINFQETQYF
TRBV19	TRBJ2-7	once	CASRAGTETYEQYF
TRBV7-9	TRBJ2-7	many	CASSPSDRGHEQYF
TRBV10-3	TRBJ1-3	-	CAIRGVAASGNTIYF
TRBV4-3	TRBJ2-2	few	CASSQDPGGGAGELFF
TRBV27	TRBJ1-5	few	CASSYTGFHQPQHF
TRBV20-1	TRBJ2-1	-	CSARMPGGDEQFF
TRBV6-4	TRBJ2-2	few	CASSDSRQGIGELFF
TRBV10-3	TRBJ1-6	once	CTISGGGRDRASPLHF